This entry features one T cell receptor (beta chain) sequence. This specimen comes from a study of blood T cell repertoires in COVID-19. At the level of the study: Material from acute and convalescent COVID-19 was sourced from the United States, Italy and Spain.

Per the study methods: Using reference gene primer amplification, nucleated cell counts were estimated. This table comes from immunoSEQ multiplex PCR, and its TCRdb copy is limited to in-frame clones, with some not included. V and J calls and clone size follow that table, whereas D and trimming were derived from the DNA. The sample holds about 170,000 clones, 80% to 85% seen once. The sequencing input was peripheral blood. This TCR was sampled from a human donor with acute or convalescent COVID-19. The donor label of this sample is uncertain.

This CDR3 is CSVLRNQGPGYGYTF. As DNA, the CDR3 is TGCAGCGTTTTGAGAAACCAGGGTCCAGGCTATGGCTACACCTTC. The gene calls are TRBV29-1 and TRBJ1-2; possible D gene TRBD1, 5 bases. The CDR3 totals 15 residues. V was clipped by 5 bases and J by 4 bases, with 20 bases between them. Germline V gene sequence: CDR1 SQVTM, CDR2 ANQGSEA.